The 20 T cell receptor beta chains in this list originate from one sample, sequenced in a study of control samples from healthy donors and cancer patients. Produced via immunoSEQ multiplex PCR; TCRdb's table is partial and in-frame only. This table holds just under 75,000 clones, about 88% found once. Sequences were obtained from blood. Source of these receptors: a woman between 50 and 59 years old in good health.

The chain combines TRBV18 with TRBJ1-6, with TRBD1 identical over 8 bases. From germline, CDR1 is KGHSH and CDR2 LQKENI. The CDR3 has 14 residues. V lost 6 bases, J lost 6 bases, and 4 bases stayed unmatched. The chain's CDR3 is CASSQDRVNSPLHF. CDR3 nucleotide sequence: TGTGCCAGCTCCCAGGACAGGGTTAATTCACCCCTCCACTTT.

The chain joins TRBV29-1 to TRBJ1-1; TRBD1 agrees at 9 bases. V was clipped by 6 bases and J by 5 bases; unmatched bases: 10. Germline V gene data show CDR1 as SQVTM and CDR2 as ANQGSEA. The CDR3 is 14 amino acids. The CDR3 here is CSVNIDRGGTEAFF. CDR3 coding DNA: TGCAGCGTGAATATTGACAGGGGGGGGACTGAAGCTTTCTTT.

The chain links TRBV4-1 to TRBJ1-4; D is uncertain. Trimming left V 0 bases short and J 0 bases short, with 8 bases between. The CDR3 spans 16 residues. CDR1 and CDR2 (germline): MGHRA, YSYEKL. This chain's CDR3 is CASSQDLAATNEKLFF. The CDR3 region has the DNA TGCGCCAGCAGCCAAGACTTGGCGGCAACTAATGAAAAACTGTTTTTT.

J is TRBJ2-3 and V is TRBV28, with D unresolved. CDR1 and CDR2 from the germline V gene are MDHEN and SYDVKM. The ends were cut back, 11 bases at V and 0 bases at J, with 12 bases in the middle. The CDR3 runs to 13 residues. The CDR3 is CAGKSSSTDTQYF. As DNA, the CDR3 is TGTGCCGGGAAGAGCTCTAGCACAGATACGCAGTATTTT.

Only a few counts were recorded for this clone. The chain couples TRBV6-5 to TRBJ2-7; 12 nucleotides align to TRBD1. The germline CDR1 and CDR2 sequences are MNHEY and SVGAGI. The ends lost 6 bases at V and 4 bases at J; junction bases unmatched: 7. The CDR3 has 15 residues. The CDR3 sequence is CASRWGQGAGYEQYF. CDR3 DNA: TGTGCCAGCAGGTGGGGACAGGGGGCTGGGTACGAGCAGTACTTC.

The V and J genes are TRBV6-4 and TRBJ2-1; TRBD2 aligns across 10 bases. The trim removed 5 bases at V and 9 bases at J, leaving 4 bases unmatched. Germline values: CDR1 MRHNA, CDR2 SNTAGT. The CDR3 covers 13 residues. CDR3 DNA: TGTGCCAGCAGTTGGACTAGCGGTGGTGAGCAGTTCTTC. Its translation is CASSWTSGGEQFF.

CDR3 residues: CSVTGSAGTEAFF. DNA for the CDR3: TGCAGCGTTACAGGGTCGGCGGGCACTGAAGCTTTCTTT. V usage is TRBV29-1 and J usage is TRBJ1-1; perhaps TRBD1 as D (6 bases). V was trimmed by 5 bases and J by 4 bases, leaving 14 bases between them. Per the germline V gene, CDR1 is SQVTM and CDR2 is ANQGSEA. This CDR3 contains 13 residues.

V gene TRBV5-4 combines with J gene TRBJ2-6; the D gene is possibly TRBD1 (6 bases). V dropped 4 bases and J dropped 4 bases, with 15 bases sitting between them. CDR3 size: 16 residues. Germline V lookup: CDR1 SGHNT, CDR2 YYREEE (reference sequence). CDR3 DNA sequence: TGTGCCAGCAGCCCCGCAGGGGTGGTAGGGGCCAACGTCCTGACTTTC. This gives the protein CASSPAGVVGANVLTF.

This chain uses TRBV19 with TRBJ2-5; either TRBD1 or TRBD2 may fit D (5 bases each). The germline V gene has CDR1 LNHDA and CDR2 SQIVND (reference sequence). The V and J ends lost 3 bases and 4 bases respectively, with 12 bases between them. The CDR3 has 14 amino acids. The CDR3 coding sequence is TGTGCCAGTAGTATCTTGGGGGATCCAGAGACCCAGTACTTC. The encoded protein is CASSILGDPETQYF.

This clone was picked up a small number of times. This sequence joins TRBV7-2 and TRBJ1-5, with D possibly matching TRBD1 (6 bases). With 7 bases removed from V and 3 bases from J, the gap between germline ends came to 16 bases. From germline, CDR1 is SGHTA and CDR2 FQGNSA. This CDR3 is built from 15 residues. The DNA of the CDR3 is TGTGCCAGCACCCTAGTGGGGGGGCTCAATCAGCCCCAGCATTTT. Amino acids: CASTLVGGLNQPQHF. The whole variable domain, filled in from reference TRBV7-2 and TRBJ1-5, reads GAGVSQSPSNKVTEKGKDVELRCDPISGHTALYWYRQSLGQGLEFLIYFQGNSAPDKSGLPSDRFSAERTGGSVSTLTIQRTQQEDSAVYLCASTLVGGLNQPQHFGDGTRLSIL.

This sequence joins TRBV24-1 and TRBJ2-2; weak D call: TRBD1 (5 bases). CDR1 is KGHDR, CDR2 SFDVKD, per germline. This CDR3 has 15 amino acids. The V end was cut by 7 bases, the J end by 3 bases, with 14 bases between. CDR3 nucleotides: TGTGCCACCAGGGACAAAGGGTCGCACACCGGGGAGCTGTTTTTT. This sequence encodes CATRDKGSHTGELFF.

This rearrangement joins TRBV4-1 to TRBJ1-5; TRBD1 matches at 7 bases. The CDR3 is 14 amino acids. In germline, CDR1 is MGHRA, CDR2 YSYEKL. V lost 2 bases to trimming and J lost 5 bases; unmatched junction nucleotides: 3. CDR3 sequence reads: CASSQYTGDQPQHF. The CDR3 region has the DNA TGCGCCAGCAGCCAATATACAGGGGATCAGCCCCAGCATTTT.

This clone was picked up a small number of times. The chain is built from TRBV15 and TRBJ2-6; D might be TRBD2 (5 bases). Germline-derived CDR1 and CDR2 are LNHNV and YYDKDF (reference sequence). The V end was cut by 2 bases, the J end by 4 bases, with 12 bases between. This CDR3 is 16 amino acids long. The CDR3: CATSRPDYPGANVLTF. The CDR3 DNA is TGTGCCACCAGCAGACCTGACTACCCGGGGGCCAACGTCCTGACTTTC.

This chain connects TRBV5-4 to TRBJ1-6; the match to TRBD1 covers 8 bases. There are 16 residues in the CDR3. The V and J ends lost 6 bases and 9 bases, in that order; junction bases with no gene match: 14. In germline, CDR1 is SGHNT, CDR2 YYREEE (reference sequence). The CDR3 is CASTVQGARFGSPLHF. CDR3 DNA: TGTGCCAGCACGGTGCAGGGGGCGCGGTTCGGTTCACCCCTCCACTTT. Full variable domain (outside the CDR3, taken from reference TRBV5-4 and TRBJ1-6): ETGVTQSPTHLIKTRGQQVTLRCSSQSGHNTVSWYQQALGQGPQFIFQYYREEENGRGNFPPRFSGLQFPNYSSELNVNALELDDSALYLCASTVQGARFGSPLHFGNGTRLTVT.

The chain recombines TRBV6-6 with TRBJ1-3; tentative D call: TRBD1 (6 bases). Germline V gives CDR1 MNHNY, CDR2 SVGAGI (reference sequence). The CDR3 extends over 14 amino acids. The germline V and J ends were trimmed by 8 bases and 1 base, with 12 bases remaining between them. The CDR3 DNA sequence: TGTGCCAGCCTCAGGGGCCCTTCTGGAAACACCATATATTTT. It encodes CASLRGPSGNTIYF.

A single count supports this clone. The gene calls are TRBV4-1 and TRBJ1-3; no reliable D call. Germline V CDR1 and CDR2: MGHRA, YSYEKL. This CDR3 is 16 amino acids long. Trimming cost V 7 bases and J 0 bases, with 16 bases left between them. The CDR3 DNA is TGCGCCAGCACCTCGCGACCTAGCTTCTCTGGAAACACCATATATTTT. It translates to CASTSRPSFSGNTIYF.

Only a few counts were recorded for this clone. DNA of the CDR3: TGTGCCAGCAGCCAAGACACAGGGACTGGGGCCAACGTCCTGACTTTC. It codes for CASSQDTGTGANVLTF. V usage is TRBV3-1 (or the pseudogene TRBV3-2) and J usage is TRBJ2-6; D perhaps matches TRBD1 (6 bases). This CDR3 comprises 16 residues. The germline V and J ends were trimmed by 0 bases and 2 bases, with 8 bases remaining between them. In germline, CDR1 is LGHDT, CDR2 YNNKEL (reference sequence).

This sequence joins TRBV7-9 and TRBJ2-5; TRBD1 aligns across 7 bases. Trimming removed 1 base from V and 5 bases from J; junction bases left unmatched: 7. Germline V gene sequence: CDR1 SEHNR, CDR2 FQNEAQ (reference sequence). CDR3 length: 15 amino acids. CDR3 residues: CASSLDRGSMETQYF. The CDR3 region has the DNA TGTGCCAGCAGCTTAGACAGGGGAAGTATGGAGACCCAGTACTTC.

The rearrangement links TRBV7-6 to TRBJ1-3; D is unclear. This CDR3 comprises 15 residues. Trimming shortened V by 1 base and J by 0 bases, and 7 bases separated the two germline ends. Germline V gives CDR1 SGHVS, CDR2 FNYEAQ. CDR3 region: CASSLEEGSGNTIYF. CDR3 coding DNA: TGTGCCAGCAGCTTAGAAGAAGGCTCTGGAAACACCATATATTTT.

This clone was picked up one time. The CDR3: CAISDSGRASYNEQFF. CDR3 nucleotides: TGTGCCATCAGTGATAGCGGGAGGGCCTCCTACAATGAGCAGTTCTTC. The V gene is TRBV10-3, the J gene TRBJ2-1; TRBD2 aligns across 11 bases. J was trimmed by 0 bases and V by 3 bases; bases with no gene match: 1. This CDR3 contains 16 residues. Per the germline V gene, CDR1 is ENHRY and CDR2 is SYGVKD.